This T cell receptor beta chain was captured in a study of CD8 T cells in Susac syndrome. When the RNA was reverse transcribed, random hexamers were used with an input of roughly 0.5 to 1 ug. The authors amplified TCR beta CDR3 across 54 Vbeta and 13 Jbeta using immunoSEQ multiplex PCR. A single record per CDR3 protein comes from TCRdb applying MiXCR to the immunoSEQ multiplex PCR reads. The table has about 190,000 distinct CDR3 sequences, over 75% seen once. Sequencing targeted TCR beta in T cells from blood (CD8+ and CD4+). V was pared by 8 bases and J by 0 bases, with 16 bases between. The CDR3 is 16 residues long. In germline, CDR1 is SEHNR, CDR2 FQNEAQ (reference sequence).

Sequencing was performed on CD4+ T cells from PBMCs. The TCR comes from a human donor with Susac syndrome. The chain carries TRBV7-9 and TRBJ2-2; perhaps TRBD1 as D (5 bases). CDR3 residues: CASLPRAIANTGELFF. The DNA for the CDR3 is TGTGCCAGCCTCCCCAGGGCAATCGCGAACACCGGGGAGCTGTTTTTT.